This T cell receptor beta chain was recorded in a study of human T cells and chemical hapten exposure. MiXCR, run by TCRdb on the RACE reads, gives a single entry per CDR3 protein. The sample lists some 120,000 distinct CDR3 sequences, 12% occurring once. Indicated time point: patch test 1, 2 weeks after DPC sensitization. The treatment was: therapeutic diphenylcyclopropenone sensitization with weekly scalp DPC. After removal of 6 bases from V and 0 bases from J, the junction contained 9 bases not matched to a gene. Germline CDR1 reads SGHTA; CDR2 reads FQGNSA. The CDR3 covers 19 residues. The sample in question was whole blood, obtained in connection with sensitization to the hapten diphenylcyclopropenone (DPC). The source is a woman aged 45-65 years with alopecia areata. Some clones in this sample may be carry-over from other donors' samples. This sequence joins TRBV7-2 and TRBJ2-3; 16 nucleotides match TRBD2. This CDR3 reads CASRQGTSGGGRSTDTQYF. CDR3 coding DNA: TGTGCCAGCAGGCAAGGGACTAGCGGGGGGGGACGAAGCACAGATACGCAGTATTTT.